The 15 T cell receptor beta chains presented below share a single source sample, sequenced in a study of blood T cell dynamics during melanoma immunotherapy. The data were produced by immunoSEQ multiplex PCR, yet TCRdb's version contains in-frame clones alone and is incomplete. The table lists approximately 7,000 clones, 80% to 90% of them singletons. The time point: week 3, after first cycle of checkpoint inhibitor. The sequencing used blood, collected from a patient treated with checkpoint blockade. These TCRs come from a human donor with melanoma. Some clones in this sample may be carry-over from other donors' samples.

This clone was detected only once. The CDR3, as DNA: TGTGCCAGCAGCCCTAGCGGGGGTACAGATACGCAGTATTTT. Protein product: CASSPSGGTDTQYF. The J gene is TRBJ2-3, the V gene TRBV9, with 10 bases that match TRBD2. There are 14 residues in the CDR3. V lost 4 bases to trimming and J lost 3 bases; unmatched junction nucleotides: 2. The germline gives CDR1 SGDLS, CDR2 YYNGEE.

V and J are TRBV5-6 and TRBJ2-1; TRBD1 matches 7 bases. Germline loops: CDR1 SGHDT, CDR2 YYEEEE. V dropped 3 bases and J dropped 4; count of bases not matched to a gene: 1. The CDR3 loop spans 13 amino acids. The CDR3 region has the DNA TGTGCCAGCAGCTCGGACAGGTACAATGAGCAGTTCTTC. It encodes CASSSDRYNEQFF.

J is TRBJ2-3 and V is TRBV5-8, with 14 nucleotides matching TRBD2. V lost 4 bases to trimming and J lost 0 bases; unmatched junction nucleotides: 7. Germline V gene lookup returns CDR1 SGHTS and CDR2 YDEGEE. The CDR3 has 18 amino acids. In DNA, the CDR3 is TGTGCCAGCAGCCTAGGGACTAGCGGGGGAACTAGCACAGATACGCAGTATTTT. It is translated as CASSLGTSGGTSTDTQYF.

There are a few counts of this clone. The V gene is TRBV6-5, the J gene TRBJ2-1; 7 bases align to TRBD2. This CDR3 has 15 residues. Germline CDR1 reads MNHEY; CDR2 reads SVGAGI. V lost 8 bases to trimming and J lost 6 bases; unmatched junction nucleotides: 13. CDR3 sequence: CASGLQNLAGNEQFF. For the CDR3, the DNA is TGTGCCAGCGGCCTTCAGAATTTAGCGGGCAATGAGCAGTTCTTC.

This chain connects TRBV28 to TRBJ2-5, with D hard to call. Per the germline V gene, CDR1 is MDHEN and CDR2 is SYDVKM. The CDR3 runs to 12 residues. The V gene lost 5 bases and the J gene lost 7 bases, with 11 bases spanning the gap. CDR3: CASSPPLGTQYF. In nucleotides, the CDR3 is TGTGCCAGCAGTCCCCCTCTGGGGACCCAGTACTTC.

The V and J genes are TRBV5-1 and TRBJ1-1, with D tentatively TRBD1 (5 bases). Germline V CDR1 and CDR2: SGHRS, YFSETQ. Trimming removed 4 bases from V and 5 bases from J, with 12 bases in between. CDR3 length: 13 residues. The CDR3 DNA reads as TGCGCCAGCAGCGCGGGGGTCGGAACTGAAGCTTTCTTT. This sequence encodes CASSAGVGTEAFF.

This rearrangement joins TRBV29-1 to TRBJ1-5; the D gene is possibly TRBD1 (6 bases). V was trimmed by 6 bases and J by 1 base, leaving 10 bases between them. The CDR3 is 13 residues long. Germline CDR1 SQVTM, CDR2 ANQGSEA. The CDR3 loop reads CSVGDRSNQPQHF. The DNA for the CDR3 is TGCAGCGTCGGCGACAGGAGCAATCAGCCCCAGCATTTT.

V gene TRBV6-5 combines with J gene TRBJ2-1; D is ambiguous. The CDR3 spans 14 residues. Trimming removed 8 bases at V and 0 bases at J, with 11 bases between. Germline-derived CDR1 and CDR2 are MNHEY and SVGAGI. The CDR3 loop reads CASAPRSSYNEQFF. In nucleotides, the CDR3 is TGTGCCAGCGCTCCCCGCAGCTCCTACAATGAGCAGTTCTTC.

The chain is built from TRBV6-5 and TRBJ1-5, with D possibly being TRBD1 (6 bases). The V end lost 5 bases, the J end lost 6 bases, and 17 bases lay between the germline ends. Germline V gene lookup returns CDR1 MNHEY and CDR2 SVGAGI. The CDR3 totals 15 residues. This CDR3 reads CASSQEGGRSQPQHF. DNA for the CDR3: TGTGCCAGCAGTCAAGAGGGGGGGCGTTCTCAGCCCCAGCATTTT.

This clone is large within its sample. The chain links TRBV9 to TRBJ2-3; 8 bases are a match to TRBD2. The V and J ends lost 3 bases and 1 base, in that order; junction bases with no gene match: 10. This CDR3 has 17 residues. Germline V gives CDR1 SGDLS, CDR2 YYNGEE. The CDR3 sequence is CASSAQPAGDRTDTQYF. In DNA form, the CDR3 reads TGTGCCAGCAGCGCCCAACCAGCGGGGGACCGCACAGATACGCAGTATTTT.

This chain joins TRBV27 and TRBJ2-7; D gene uncertain. Germline CDR1 and CDR2: MNHEY and SMNVEV (reference sequence). Trimming took off 3 bases at V and 2 bases at J, with 8 bases between the two ends. This CDR3 spans 13 amino acids. The CDR3 coding sequence is TGTGCCAGCAGTTTGTGGGGTGCCTACGAGCAGTACTTC. The encoded protein is CASSLWGAYEQYF.

The chain joins TRBV28 to TRBJ2-7; 14 nucleotides line up with TRBD2. CDR3 size: 14 residues. V lost 9 bases and J lost 9; bases outside the gene matches: 10. Per germline, CDR1 MDHEN and CDR2 SYDVKM. CDR3 sequence (DNA): TGTGCCAGTCATGGGACTAGCGGGAGTTCGGGGCAGTACTTC. It yields the protein CASHGTSGSSGQYF.

The rearrangement uses TRBV29-1 and TRBJ2-5, with TRBD2 identical over 10 bases. V trimming: 4 bases; J trimming: 2 bases; junction bases outside the gene matches: 4. This CDR3 spans 14 amino acids. Germline CDR1 reads SQVTM; CDR2 reads ANQGSEA. As DNA, the CDR3 is TGCAGCGTTGCATTAGCGGGGGGTCAAGAGACCCAGTACTTC. Protein: CSVALAGGQETQYF.

V and J are TRBV29-1 and TRBJ1-1; D may be TRBD1 (5 bases). This CDR3 comprises 11 residues. Germline loops: CDR1 SQVTM, CDR2 ANQGSEA. V was trimmed by 4 bases and J by 3 bases, leaving 6 bases between them. The chain's CDR3 is CSVGGDTEAFF. CDR3 bases: TGCAGCGTTGGAGGGGACACTGAAGCTTTCTTT.

The rearrangement links TRBV6-1 to TRBJ2-5; 12 bases align to TRBD2. CDR1 MNHNS and CDR2 SASEGT come from the germline V gene. The CDR3 length is 15 residues. The V segment lost 8 bases and the J segment 4 bases; nucleotides outside the gene matches: 8. The CDR3 spells CASALAGGQGETQYF. The CDR3 nucleotides read TGTGCCAGCGCGCTAGCGGGGGGGCAGGGAGAGACCCAGTACTTC.